This T cell receptor (beta chain) was identified during a study of T cell responses to AZD1222 COVID-19 vaccine (dated by TCRdb to about 2021). The study in broad terms: AZD1222 recipients given second doses at about 4 weeks or at about 12 weeks were pooled, since spike-specific TCR depth and breadth were not found to differ between the two schedules. TCR sequencing was performed for 230 to 250 trial participants, of whom around 200 were given two doses of AZD1222 and around 26 were given two doses of MenACWY control vaccine. Trial participants were enrolled into age subgroups of 18-55, 56-69 and 70-plus years, which contained about 150, 28 and 57 TCR-sequenced participants, respectively. General conclusions and limits of the study: Participants were mostly white British, with more females than males. The authors suggested clonal diversity may have been underestimated. Conclusions about previously exposed vaccinees were limited because only six AZD1222 recipients were SARS-CoV-2 seropositive at baseline. Reportedly, almost half of the unique spike-specific TCRs recognized epitopes lying outside the regions that are mutated in the B.1.351 and B.1.1.7 variants. Because no samples from the day 14 peak response were available, repertoires could be characterized only after the peak T cell response. The 56-69-year group was small, and its depth increase did not reach significance, likely because of low power. A significant rise in spike-specific TCR breadth and depth was observed after two AZD1222 doses relative to day 0 and relative to MenACWY recipients. Vaccine-associated CD4 TCRs spanned the whole spike protein, with dominant responses in regions 160-218 and 743-854.

This clone appeared once. Its antigen specificity is not known. It has no much larger one-base neighbor in the sample; base qualities were not kept. This specimen's time point label, per the study, means: baseline before first vaccination. Vaccinee samples came from UK trials COV001 and COV002, including a single-blind randomized controlled phase 2/3 trial of AZD1222 (ChAdOx1 nCoV-19) in healthy adults. For TCRbeta chain sequencing, PBMC samples from trial participants were taken at day 0 and at day 28 after the second dose. The CDR3 regions of human TCRbeta chains were analyzed by immunosequencing. Under the source paper's analysis protocol: TCRs in the repertoires were matched against a reference library of SARS-CoV-2-specific TCRs that had been generated with the MIRA antigen-specificity platform. Breadth meant the fraction of unique TCRs that were SARS-CoV-2-associated, whereas depth meant the fraction of total T cells that were SARS-CoV-2-associated. Using the MIRA data, each spike-specific TCR was mapped to the spike region that the TCR reacts to and placed in a CD4 or CD8 class. Log10-transformed breadth and depth values were compared by one-way ANOVA with Sidak's multiple comparisons tests. The table was pulled from immuneACCESS by TCRdb, which kept in-frame rearrangements only. Such tables lose some clones; where checked, under half of the loss comes from unresolved V genes, and the rest has no known cause. That table gives V, J and clone size, and the DNA gave D and trimming. The sample contains roughly 150,000 clones, 75% to 90% of them found a single time. The ten largest clones add up to 6% to 8% of the sample.

This receptor was obtained from an adult in good health. The source material was peripheral blood, sampled on day 0 of AZD1222 vaccination.

The CDR3 has the sequence CASRRAGGTQETQYF. The sequence in DNA is TGTGCCAGCAGACGCGCGGGGGGCACTCAAGAGACCCAGTACTTC. This chain joins TRBV6-5 to TRBJ2-5, with TRBD2 matching 8 junction bases. V is pruned by 6 bases and J by 2 bases, leaving 8 bases of the junction without a gene match. The germline V gene specifies MNHEY as CDR1 and SVGAGI as CDR2. The CDR3 numbers 15 residues from cysteine through phenylalanine. Only CDR3 DNA is held: 45 bases, read in frame from base 1.